One and the same sample provided the 28 T cell receptor beta chains below, sequenced in a study of T cell responses to AZD1222 COVID-19 vaccine. This table comes from immunoSEQ multiplex PCR, and its TCRdb copy is limited to in-frame clones, with some not included. The sample holds 100,000 to 150,000 clones, roughly 88% seen once. Here the sequenced sample was peripheral blood, taken on day 0 of AZD1222 vaccination. The origin of the receptors is an adult in good health.

This chain uses TRBV7-3 with TRBJ2-2; D perhaps matches TRBD2 (5 bases). This CDR3 spans 16 amino acids. Germline V gene lookup returns CDR1 SGHTA and CDR2 FQGTGA. V lost 4 bases and J 6 bases, leaving 18 bases between the germline ends. Here the CDR3 reads CASSSLPHKGAGELFF. The DNA of the CDR3 is TGTGCCAGCAGCTCACTCCCGCACAAGGGAGCCGGGGAGCTGTTTTTT.

Here the CDR3 reads CASSSQGGGRILELFF. CDR3 nucleotides: TGTGCCAGCAGCTCACAAGGGGGTGGACGGATACTAGAACTGTTTTTT. The J gene is TRBJ1-4, the V gene TRBV7-3, with a tentative D call TRBD1 (6 bases). Germline assignment: CDR1 SGHTA and CDR2 FQGTGA. The CDR3 has 16 amino acids. Trimming left V 4 bases short and J 12 bases short, with 24 bases between. Full variable domain (outside the CDR3, taken from reference TRBV7-3 and TRBJ1-4): GAGVSQTPSNKVTEKGKYVELRCDPISGHTALYWYRQSLGQGPEFLIYFQGTGAADDSGLPNDRFFAVRPEGSVSTLKIQRTERGDSAVYLCASSSQGGGRILELFFGSGTQLSVL.

The rearrangement joins TRBV30 to TRBJ2-2; 12 positions match TRBD2. CDR1 and CDR2 from the germline V gene are GTSNPN and SVGIG (reference sequence). V dropped 4 bases and J dropped 4; count of bases not matched to a gene: 4. The length of the CDR3 is 15 residues. The CDR3, as DNA: TGTGCCTGGACCCGACTAGCGGGGGTCACCGGGGAGCTGTTTTTT. Protein: CAWTRLAGVTGELFF.

This clone has just one count. The chain is built from TRBV7-2 and TRBJ2-7; D might be TRBD1 or TRBD2, each matching 6 bases. Germline V gives CDR1 SGHTA, CDR2 FQGNSA. The CDR3 totals 16 residues. V lost 4 bases and J 4 bases, leaving 20 bases between the germline ends. DNA of the CDR3: TGTGCCAGCAGCTCGGCGTCCGGGGGCGATCGATACGAGCAGTACTTC. Its protein product is CASSSASGGDRYEQYF.

The chain joins TRBV18 to TRBJ2-1; possibly TRBD1 for D (5 bases). Germline lookup yields CDR1 KGHSH and CDR2 LQKENI. CDR3 length: 15 amino acids. Between the trimmed V and J ends, which lost 0 bases and 7 bases, there was a span of 13 bases. The CDR3 nucleotides read TGTGCCAGCTCACCACCGTCGAAGGGGAAGAATGAGCAGTTCTTC. Amino acids: CASSPPSKGKNEQFF.

This chain joins TRBV20-1 and TRBJ1-1; weak D call: TRBD1 (5 bases). This CDR3 comprises 14 residues. The germline V gene has CDR1 DFQATT and CDR2 SNEGSKA (reference sequence). Trimming shortened V by 3 bases and J by 4 bases, and 15 bases separated the two germline ends. The CDR3 region has the DNA TGCAGTGCTAGTCCTTTCAGGGTCGTCACTGAAGCTTTCTTT. Translating it yields CSASPFRVVTEAFF.

The genes are TRBV7-9 and TRBJ1-1; D is uncertain. V lost 5 bases, J lost 11 bases, and 15 bases lay in between. This CDR3 spans 12 amino acids. CDR1 is SEHNR and CDR2 is FQNEAQ in the germline V gene (reference sequence). The CDR3 protein is CASSPGPSRAFF. For the CDR3, the DNA is TGTGCCAGCAGCCCCGGACCCTCACGGGCTTTCTTT. The complete variable domain, with remaining parts taken from reference TRBV7-9 and TRBJ1-1, reads DTGVSQNPRHKITKRGQNVTFRCDPISEHNRLYWYRQTLGQGPEFLTYFQNEAQLEKSRLLSDRFSAERPKGSFSTLEIQRTEQGDSAMYLCASSPGPSRAFFGQGTRLTVV.

This chain uses TRBV10-1 with TRBJ1-1; 11 bases align to TRBD1. Germline lookup yields CDR1 WNHNN and CDR2 SYGVQD (reference sequence). The CDR3 covers 15 residues. V lost 4 bases, J lost 1 base, and 2 bases stayed unmatched. The CDR3 nucleotides read TGCGCCAGCAGTGTTGGACAGGGGGCGAACACTGAAGCTTTCTTT. Translated: CASSVGQGANTEAFF.

A single count supports this clone. The CDR3 region is CASSLGLNEQFF. Here the CDR3 DNA reads TGTGCCAGCAGCCTCGGACTTAATGAGCAGTTCTTC. The chain combines TRBV9 with TRBJ2-1, with D perhaps matching TRBD2 (5 bases). Germline loops: CDR1 SGDLS, CDR2 YYNGEE. V lost 4 bases and J lost 7, with 9 bases in between. CDR3 length: 12 residues.

The rearrangement joins TRBV7-2 to TRBJ2-6; D call uncertain. The length of the CDR3 is 15 residues. The V end was cut by 7 bases, the J end by 2 bases, with 12 bases between. Per the germline V gene, CDR1 is SGHTA and CDR2 is FQGNSA. The CDR3 loop reads CASTLAQPGANVLTF. The DNA for the CDR3 is TGTGCCAGCACCCTGGCACAGCCTGGGGCCAACGTCCTGACTTTC.

This clone has only one observation. The V and J genes are TRBV6-5 and TRBJ1-2; 7 bases line up with TRBD1. The CDR3 sequence is 13 residues long. Germline V gene sequence: CDR1 MNHEY, CDR2 SVGAGI. With 7 bases clipped from V and 2 bases from J, the junction kept 4 bases outside the gene matches. The CDR3 loop is CASKPGGNYGYTF. As DNA, the CDR3 is TGTGCCAGCAAACCAGGGGGGAACTATGGCTACACCTTC.

This chain connects TRBV7-9 to TRBJ2-1, with D perhaps TRBD1 (5 bases). The CDR3 runs to 14 residues. Per the germline V gene, CDR1 is SEHNR and CDR2 is FQNEAQ (reference sequence). Between the trimmed V and J ends, which lost 5 bases and 8 bases, there was a span of 16 bases. CDR3 in amino acids: CASSPLYQGDEQFF. In DNA form, the CDR3 reads TGTGCCAGCAGCCCGCTCTATCAGGGCGATGAGCAGTTCTTC. Full variable domain (missing parts from reference TRBV7-9 and TRBJ2-1): DTGVSQNPRHKITKRGQNVTFRCDPISEHNRLYWYRQTLGQGPEFLTYFQNEAQLEKSRLLSDRFSAERPKGSFSTLEIQRTEQGDSAMYLCASSPLYQGDEQFFGPGTRLTVL.

The rearrangement joins TRBV18 to TRBJ2-3; TRBD2 matches 12 bases. The CDR3 sequence is 15 residues long. The ends lost 6 bases at V and 4 bases at J; junction bases unmatched: 5. In germline, CDR1 is KGHSH, CDR2 LQKENI. Here the CDR3 DNA reads TGTGCCAGCTCGCCGACTAGCGGGAGAGCAGATACGCAGTATTTT. It is translated as CASSPTSGRADTQYF.

The genes are TRBV19 and TRBJ2-7; D perhaps matches TRBD2 (5 bases). V was pared by 6 bases and J by 1 base, with 7 bases between. CDR1 LNHDA and CDR2 SQIVND come from the germline V gene (reference sequence). This CDR3 comprises 12 residues. The CDR3 DNA sequence: TGTGCCAGTAGCGCGGGTTCCTACGAGCAGTACTTC. Protein sequence: CASSAGSYEQYF.

This clone was picked up a small number of times. The chain combines TRBV4-1 with TRBJ1-1; D is unresolved. In germline, CDR1 is MGHRA, CDR2 YSYEKL. This CDR3 region has 14 residues. V lost 4 bases and J lost 3, with 12 bases in between. CDR3 in amino acids: CASSLRGEDTEAFF. CDR3 coding DNA: TGCGCCAGCAGCCTCCGGGGTGAGGACACTGAAGCTTTCTTT.

The genes are TRBV6-1 and TRBJ2-7; no clear D gene. Germline-derived CDR1 and CDR2 are MNHNS and SASEGT. The CDR3 totals 16 residues. Trimming removed 2 bases at V and 0 bases at J, with 14 bases between. The CDR3 coding sequence is TGTGCCAGCAGTGAATTCGGCAGCGATAGCTCCTACGAGCAGTACTTC. Residues: CASSEFGSDSSYEQYF.

The chain is built from TRBV5-4 and TRBJ2-5; 11 positions agree with TRBD1. The CDR3 is 16 residues long. Germline CDR1 SGHNT, CDR2 YYREEE (reference sequence). Unmatched junction bases numbered 1, after V lost 0 bases and J lost 0 bases. This CDR3 is CASSLGDRGYQETQYF. As DNA, the CDR3 is TGTGCCAGCAGCTTGGGGGACAGGGGGTACCAAGAGACCCAGTACTTC.

In its sample, this clone was seen once. This chain joins TRBV28 and TRBJ1-5; 8 positions match TRBD1. From germline, CDR1 is MDHEN and CDR2 SYDVKM. V lost 6 bases, J lost 7 bases, and 8 bases stayed unmatched. This CDR3 has 14 residues. The CDR3 here is CASRGGQDRQPQHF. CDR3 nucleotide sequence: TGTGCCAGCAGGGGGGGACAGGATCGACAGCCCCAGCATTTT. The complete variable domain, with remaining parts taken from reference TRBV28 and TRBJ1-5, reads DVKVTQSSRYLVKRTGEKVFLECVQDMDHENMFWYRQDPGLGLRLIYFSYDVKMKEKGDIPEGYSVSREKKERFSLILESASTNQTSMYLCASRGGQDRQPQHFGDGTRLSIL.

The genes are TRBV5-1 and TRBJ1-2; perhaps TRBD1 as D (5 bases). Germline V CDR1 and CDR2: SGHRS, YFSETQ. V lost 0 bases to trimming and J lost 0 bases, with 9 bases between them. The CDR3 covers 15 residues. This chain's CDR3 is CASSLELGANYGYTF. The CDR3 DNA reads TGCGCCAGCAGCTTGGAACTGGGGGCTAACTATGGCTACACCTTC. The full variable domain, completed using reference TRBV5-1 and TRBJ1-2, is KAGVTQTPRYLIKTRGQQVTLSCSPISGHRSVSWYQQTPGQGLQFLFEYFSETQRNKGNFPGRFSGRQFSNSRSEMNVSTLELGDSALYLCASSLELGANYGYTFGSGTRLTVV.

The chain combines TRBV5-1 with TRBJ2-1; TRBD2 matches 11 bases. J gave up 11 bases and V 4 bases, and 14 bases lay outside the gene matches. In germline, CDR1 is SGHRS, CDR2 YFSETQ. This CDR3 is 16 amino acids long. CDR3 protein: CASSQIAGGKPPKQFF. DNA for the CDR3: TGCGCCAGCAGCCAAATAGCGGGGGGGAAACCACCAAAGCAGTTCTTC. Using reference TRBV5-1 and TRBJ2-1 for the parts outside the CDR3, the full variable domain is KAGVTQTPRYLIKTRGQQVTLSCSPISGHRSVSWYQQTPGQGLQFLFEYFSETQRNKGNFPGRFSGRQFSNSRSEMNVSTLELGDSALYLCASSQIAGGKPPKQFFGPGTRLTVL.

The gene calls are TRBV10-3 and TRBJ2-7; 15 positions agree with TRBD2. With 3 bases clipped from V and 6 bases from J, the junction kept 12 bases outside the gene matches. The CDR3 runs 18 residues. Germline V CDR1 and CDR2: ENHRY, SYGVKD. CDR3 residues: CAISDRGLAGGPKLEQYF. The CDR3, as DNA: TGTGCCATCAGTGACCGCGGACTAGCGGGAGGGCCGAAGCTCGAGCAGTACTTC.

This chain uses TRBV4-3 with TRBJ1-2, with unresolved D. Trimming took 1 base from V and 8 from J, leaving 11 bases between them. Germline V gives CDR1 LGHNA, CDR2 YSLEER. The CDR3 consists of 13 residues. The CDR3 protein is CASSQVPPWGYTF. The DNA of the CDR3 is TGCGCCAGCAGCCAAGTCCCCCCCTGGGGCTACACCTTC.

The chain employs TRBV6-5 and TRBJ1-2, with TRBD1 as a possible D gene (5 bases). V lost 0 bases and J 1 base, leaving 9 bases between the germline ends. This CDR3 contains 15 residues. CDR1 and CDR2 from the germline V gene are MNHEY and SVGAGI. CDR3 DNA sequence: TGTGCCAGCAGTTACTCAGACAGCAGTAACTATGGCTACACCTTC. It encodes CASSYSDSSNYGYTF.

The CDR3 sequence is CASRDGQGPNSPLHF. The CDR3 DNA follows: TGTGCCAGTAGGGACGGACAGGGCCCGAATTCACCCCTCCACTTT. The chain employs TRBV19 and TRBJ1-6; 8 positions agree with TRBD1. J lost 7 bases, V lost 6 bases, and 8 bases had no gene match. The CDR3 extends over 15 amino acids. Germline values: CDR1 LNHDA, CDR2 SQIVND (reference sequence).

The rearrangement joins TRBV6-1 to TRBJ1-3; no firm D call. V lost 2 bases, J lost 0 bases, and 5 bases lay in between. This CDR3 has 14 amino acids. From germline, CDR1 is MNHNS and CDR2 SASEGT. CDR3 DNA: TGTGCCAGCAGTGAACAGTTCTCTGGAAACACCATATATTTT. Encoded protein: CASSEQFSGNTIYF.

V is TRBV7-3 and J is TRBJ2-5; the D gene could be TRBD1 or TRBD2 (6 bases each). Trimming left V 6 bases short and J 4 bases short, with 15 bases between. The germline V gene encodes CDR1 SGHTA and CDR2 FQGTGA. The CDR3 has 14 residues. CDR3 loop: CASSQERGAETQYF. CDR3 nucleotides: TGTGCCAGCAGTCAAGAGAGGGGGGCAGAGACCCAGTACTTC.

The gene calls are TRBV10-2 and TRBJ2-3, with 12 nucleotides matching TRBD2. Germline V gene lookup returns CDR1 WSHSY and CDR2 SAAADI. The CDR3 runs 18 residues. The J segment lost 2 bases and the V segment lost 6 bases, leaving 12 bases of the junction unmatched. CDR3 nucleotide sequence: TGCGCCAGCAGCAGGACTAGCGGGACTCGACTAACCACAGATACGCAGTATTTT. It yields the protein CASSRTSGTRLTTDTQYF.

On this clone: The same CDR3 arises from other DNA sequences in this sample as well. The V call is TRBV20-1, the J call TRBJ1-1, with D unresolved. The V gene lost 3 bases and the J gene lost 1 base, with 6 bases spanning the gap. The CDR3 totals 12 residues. The germline V gene has CDR1 DFQATT and CDR2 SNEGSKA (reference sequence). Written as DNA, the CDR3 is TGCAGTGCTAGTAGTGGGAACACTGAAGCTTTCTTT. Translated: CSASSGNTEAFF.